The present T cell receptor (beta chain) was sequenced within a study of CD8 T cells in ankylosing spondylitis. Findings and caveats of the study: Matched synovial fluid from ankylosing spondylitis patients was reported to be enriched for disease-linked clones. Disease-linked clones, CD8+, were relatively rare in peripheral blood. For ankylosing spondylitis blood, a TCR beta motif of 7 or 8 highly homologous variants appeared characteristic.

CDR1 MGHRA and CDR2 YSYEKL come from the germline V gene. The CDR3 is 15 residues long. J gave up 4 bases and V 1 base, and 4 bases lay outside the gene matches. This clonotype was counted only a few times. Antigen unknown. Making the TCR beta libraries involved quantitative 5'-RACE with molecular barcodes. TCRdb fed the 5' RACE reads into MiXCR, producing one record per CDR3 protein. The sample lists a few hundred thousand distinct CDR3 sequences, over 9.5% occurring once. Sequenced sample: blood, either unsorted or a sorted T cell fraction (not recorded which). The genes are TRBV4-1 and TRBJ2-1; TRBD2 aligns across 7 bases. This TCR was recovered from a male donor with ankylosing spondylitis. This chain's CDR3 is CASSQGVGGYNEQFF. CDR3 DNA: TGCGCCAGCAGCCAAGGCGTGGGAGGGTACAATGAGCAGTTCTTC.